The entry below describes one TCR beta chain. What it binds is not known. The unexposed donors gave CD4+ T cells in about 2011-2018, prior to COVID-19. Isolation of CD4+ T cells took place after approximately eleven days in culture. This sample stems from a study of CD4 T cells in relation to SARS-CoV-2 and coronaviruses. The overall study: ViraFEST: roughly 10-day antigen culture of PBMCs, then TCR beta CDR3 sequencing. No peptide or an HIV-1 Nef peptide pool served as negative control.

Study-wide findings and caveats: This crossreactivity analysis covered spike protein alone, no other viral proteins. About 65% of donors had memory CD4+ clonotypes crossrecognizing SARS-CoV-2 and common cold coronavirus spike.

Profiling relied on immunoSEQ multiplex PCR, and the TCRdb table lists in-frame clones only, not all of them. In the table there are 18,000 or so clones, approximately 80% of which are singletons. The sequence derives from a human donor in good health. Sequencing input: CD4+ T cells from PBMCs, cultured in vitro.

This chain's CDR3 is CASSEGQSSGNTIYF. In nucleotides, the CDR3 is TGTGCCAGCAGTGAAGGACAGTCCTCTGGAAACACCATATATTTT. The chain couples TRBV2 to TRBJ1-3; a possible D gene is TRBD1 (5 bases). The CDR3 covers 15 residues. In germline, CDR1 is SNHLY, CDR2 FYNNEI. V was trimmed by 1 base and J by 0 bases, leaving 7 bases between them. The full variable domain, in which reference TRBV2 and TRBJ1-3 provide the parts outside the CDR3, is EPEVTQTPSHQVTQMGQEVILRCVPISNHLYFYWYRQILGQKVEFLVSFYNNEISEKSEIFDDQFSVERPDGSNFTLKIRSTKLEDSAMYFCASSEGQSSGNTIYFGEGSWLTVV.